The rows below give T cell receptor beta chains drawn from one sample of a study of T cell responses to AZD1222 COVID-19 vaccine. Sequenced by immunoSEQ multiplex PCR; TCRdb stores in-frame clones only, minus some. The sample consists of under 200,000 clones, approximately 91% of them appearing once. Material: peripheral blood, obtained on day 0 of AZD1222 vaccination. The receptors come from an adult in good health. The CDR3 runs from the conserved cysteine through the conserved F or W. A D gene is named only where the DNA matches it firmly. Clone size appears in some rows only: once, few, many, or a class for an expanded clone.

>TRBJ1-1|.|TRBV6-1|.
CASSERTEGTTEAFF
TGTGCCAGCAGTGAGAGGACCGAAGGCACCACTGAAGCTTTCTTT
>TRBJ1-4|.|TRBV30|.
CAWPPLSGGNEKLFF
TGTGCCTGGCCACCGCTGTCCGGCGGGAATGAAAAACTGTTTTTT
>TRBJ1-2|.|TRBV28|.
CASSQGTNYGYTF
TGTGCCAGCAGTCAAGGGACCAACTATGGCTACACCTTC
>TRBJ1-2|.|TRBV28|.
CASSLLGYYGYTF
TGTGCCAGCAGTTTACTGGGGTACTATGGCTACACCTTC
>TRBJ2-2|.|TRBV7-2|.
CASSPDSMGTGELFF
TGTGCCAGCAGCCCAGACAGTATGGGGACCGGGGAGCTGTTTTTT
>TRBJ1-4|.|TRBV30|.
CAWSHESTATNEKLFF
TGTGCCTGGAGTCACGAATCCACCGCAACTAATGAAAAACTGTTTTTT
>TRBJ1-1|TRBD1|TRBV10-3|.
CAIIRGQGDTEAFF
TGTGCCATCATCAGGGGGCAGGGGGACACTGAAGCTTTCTTT
>TRBJ1-2|TRBD1|TRBV5-3|.
CARSFLQDRVGYGYTF
TGTGCCAGAAGCTTTCTCCAGGACAGGGTAGGCTATGGCTACACCTTC
>TRBJ2-6|.|TRBV5-4|.
CASSLMGMAHTASGANVLTF
TGTGCCAGCAGCTTGATGGGAATGGCCCATACAGCCTCTGGGGCCAACGTCCTGACTTTC
>TRBJ2-1|TRBD1|TRBV6-2/TRBV6-3|.
CASSQGTGISYNEQFF
TGTGCCAGCAGTCAGGGGACAGGGATCTCCTACAATGAGCAGTTCTTC
>TRBJ2-2|.|TRBV5-6|.
CASSSNRDGTGELFF
TGTGCCAGCAGCTCAAACCGGGACGGCACCGGGGAGCTGTTTTTT
>TRBJ1-5|TRBD1|TRBV28|.
CASSEQTGGDQPQHF
TGTGCCAGCAGTGAACAAACAGGGGGCGATCAGCCCCAGCATTTT
>TRBJ2-7|TRBD1|TRBV5-5|.
CASSLEGRGPTYEQYF
TGTGCCAGCAGCTTGGAAGGCAGGGGGCCCACCTACGAGCAGTACTTC
>TRBJ1-1|.|TRBV7-2|.
CASSPGVGAFF
TGTGCCAGCAGCCCGGGGGTAGGGGCTTTCTTT
>TRBJ2-7|.|TRBV6-2/TRBV6-3|.
CASSSNTPPYEQYF
TGTGCCAGCAGTTCCAACACCCCGCCCTACGAGCAGTACTTC
>TRBJ2-1|.|TRBV29-1|.
CSVDRYNEQFF
TGCAGCGTTGACAGGTACAATGAGCAGTTCTTC
>TRBJ2-2|.|TRBV6-1|.
CASSQTGETGELFF
TGTGCCAGCAGTCAGACAGGAGAGACCGGGGAGCTGTTTTTT
>TRBJ1-1|.|TRBV2|.
CASSKEVNTEAFF
TGTGCCAGCAGTAAGGAAGTGAACACTGAAGCTTTCTTT
>TRBJ1-1|TRBD1|TRBV9|.
CASSVTSQGADAFF
TGTGCCAGCAGCGTAACGAGTCAGGGGGCTGATGCTTTCTTT
>TRBJ2-1|TRBD2|TRBV13|.
CASSLKSASGRSDEQFF
TGTGCCAGCAGCTTAAAATCAGCTAGCGGGAGGAGCGATGAGCAGTTCTTC
>TRBJ2-7|TRBD2|TRBV5-4|.
CASRMGLAASSEQYF
TGTGCCAGCAGGATGGGACTAGCGGCCTCCTCCGAGCAGTACTTC
>TRBJ1-5|.|TRBV7-9|.
CASSLVRGTYSNQPQHF
TGTGCCAGCAGCTTAGTTCGCGGGACATATAGCAATCAGCCCCAGCATTTT
>TRBJ2-5|.|TRBV5-4|.
CASSLQGAPETQYF
TGTGCCAGCAGCTTACAGGGAGCTCCAGAGACCCAGTACTTC
>TRBJ2-7|.|TRBV29-1|few
CSVPGDREQYF
TGCAGCGTACCGGGGGATCGGGAGCAGTACTTC
>TRBJ2-5|.|TRBV7-9|.
CASSLGSSGQETQYF
TGTGCCAGCAGCTTAGGATCGAGCGGACAAGAGACCCAGTACTTC
>TRBJ1-4|.|TRBV7-2|.
CASSPSGALGEKLFF
TGTGCCAGCAGCCCCTCGGGGGCACTGGGGGAAAAACTGTTTTTT
>TRBJ1-2|TRBD1|TRBV28|.
CASSLGDRDHGYTF
TGTGCCAGCAGTTTAGGGGACAGGGATCATGGCTACACCTTC
>TRBJ1-6|TRBD1|TRBV15|.
CATSYRTGNNSPLHF
TGTGCCACCAGCTATAGGACAGGGAATAATTCACCCCTCCACTTT
>TRBJ1-1|.|TRBV7-8|.
CASTLSQIAGNEAFF
TGTGCCAGCACCCTTAGCCAGATCGCGGGTAATGAAGCTTTCTTT
>TRBJ1-4|TRBD1|TRBV28|.
CASGSGGAGEKLFF
TGTGCCAGCGGCTCAGGGGGGGCGGGCGAAAAACTGTTTTTT
>TRBJ2-3|TRBD2|TRBV7-9|.
CASSLTGGRDTQYF
TGTGCCAGCAGCTTAACGGGGGGAAGAGATACGCAGTATTTT